The T cell receptor (beta chain) described here comes from a study of pediatric ulcerative colitis. About the study: Disease was pancolitis in several and left-sided in two, histology-confirmed.

Study-level findings and limits: A couple of rectal clonotypes were found only in ulcerative colitis patients, all of them. Blood samples from a couple of patients yielded substantially fewer templates and were excluded from blood-rectal overlap analysis.

Clones were read by immunoSEQ multiplex PCR, and TCRdb kept only the in-frame ones, dropping some. In the table there are 30,000 to 40,000 clones, 60% to 85% of which are singletons. On this clone itself: Its target is not known.

One to two pinch biopsies were taken from the rectum during colonoscopy. Before the diagnostic colonoscopy, ulcerative colitis patients were free of immunosuppressive medication. The CDR3 extends over 15 amino acids. This chain links TRBV12-2 with TRBJ2-7; the table's D call, TRBD1, has no DNA check behind it. TRBV12-2 is annotated as a pseudogene. The material sequenced was gut tissue. This clonotype originated in a boy aged 5-17 years with severe ulcerative colitis. As DNA, the CDR3 is TGTGCCAGCAGCAATTCCAGGACAGAGCCCTACGAGCAGTACTTC. Protein product: CASSNSRTEPYEQYF.